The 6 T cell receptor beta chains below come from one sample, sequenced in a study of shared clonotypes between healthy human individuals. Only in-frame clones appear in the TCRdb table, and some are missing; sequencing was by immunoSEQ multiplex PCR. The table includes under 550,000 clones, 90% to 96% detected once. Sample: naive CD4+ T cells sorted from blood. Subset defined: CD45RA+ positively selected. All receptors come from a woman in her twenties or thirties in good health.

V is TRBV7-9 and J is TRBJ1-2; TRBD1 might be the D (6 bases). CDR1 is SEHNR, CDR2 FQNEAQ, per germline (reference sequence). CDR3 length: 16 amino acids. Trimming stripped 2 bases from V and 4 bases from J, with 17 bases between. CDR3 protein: CASSLTGRQKTYGYTF. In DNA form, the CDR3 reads TGTGCCAGCAGCTTAACAGGGCGTCAAAAAACCTATGGCTACACCTTC.

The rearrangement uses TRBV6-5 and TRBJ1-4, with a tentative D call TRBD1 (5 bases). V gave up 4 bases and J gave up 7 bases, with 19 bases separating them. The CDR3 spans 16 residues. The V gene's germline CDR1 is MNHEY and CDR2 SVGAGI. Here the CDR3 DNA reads TGTGCCAGCAGTTCCCCGGGACCTAAAGAGCCTGAAAAACTGTTTTTT. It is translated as CASSSPGPKEPEKLFF.

The CDR3 sequence is CASSLYSGRNEQYF. Here the CDR3 DNA reads TGTGCCAGCAGTTTATATAGCGGGAGAAACGAGCAGTACTTC. This chain connects TRBV28 to TRBJ2-7, with TRBD2 identical over 9 bases. Trimming at V came to 1 base and at J to 5 bases, leaving 3 bases not matched to a gene. In germline, CDR1 is MDHEN, CDR2 SYDVKM. The CDR3 length is 14 residues.

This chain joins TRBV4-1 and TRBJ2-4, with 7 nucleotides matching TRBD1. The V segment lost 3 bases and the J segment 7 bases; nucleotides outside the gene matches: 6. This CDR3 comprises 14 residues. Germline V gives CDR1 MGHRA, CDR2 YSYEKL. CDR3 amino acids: CASSHLPGQNIQYF. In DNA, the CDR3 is TGCGCCAGCAGCCACTTACCGGGACAGAACATTCAGTACTTC.

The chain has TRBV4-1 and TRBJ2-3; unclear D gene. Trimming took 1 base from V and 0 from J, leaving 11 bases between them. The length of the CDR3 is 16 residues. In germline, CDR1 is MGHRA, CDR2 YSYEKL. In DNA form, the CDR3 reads TGCGCCAGCAGCCAAGTCGAATACGCTAGCACAGATACGCAGTATTTT. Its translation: CASSQVEYASTDTQYF.

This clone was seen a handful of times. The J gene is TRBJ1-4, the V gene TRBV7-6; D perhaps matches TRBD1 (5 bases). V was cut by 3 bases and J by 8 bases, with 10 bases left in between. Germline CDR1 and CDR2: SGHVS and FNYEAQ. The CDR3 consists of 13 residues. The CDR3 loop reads CASSFGTREKLFF. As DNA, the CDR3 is TGTGCCAGCAGCTTCGGGACTAGGGAAAAACTGTTTTTT.